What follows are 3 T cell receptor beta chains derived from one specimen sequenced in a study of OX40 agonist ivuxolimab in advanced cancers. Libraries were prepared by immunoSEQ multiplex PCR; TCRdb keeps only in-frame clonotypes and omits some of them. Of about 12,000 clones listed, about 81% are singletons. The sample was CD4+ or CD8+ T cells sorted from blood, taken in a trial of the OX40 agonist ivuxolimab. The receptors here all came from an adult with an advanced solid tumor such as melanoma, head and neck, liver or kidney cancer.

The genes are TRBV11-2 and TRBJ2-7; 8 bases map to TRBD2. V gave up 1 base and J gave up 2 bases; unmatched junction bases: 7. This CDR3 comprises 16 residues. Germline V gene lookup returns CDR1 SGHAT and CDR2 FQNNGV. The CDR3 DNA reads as TGTGCCAGCAGCTTAGGTGCTAGCGGGTCCCCCTACGAGCAGTACTTC. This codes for CASSLGASGSPYEQYF.

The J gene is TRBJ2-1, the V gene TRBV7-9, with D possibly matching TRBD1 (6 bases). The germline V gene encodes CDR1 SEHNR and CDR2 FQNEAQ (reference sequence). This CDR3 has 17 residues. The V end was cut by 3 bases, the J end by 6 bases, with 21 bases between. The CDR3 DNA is TGTGCCAGCAGCTTGCAAACAGGGTCTATGGTGGGCAATGAGCAGTTCTTC. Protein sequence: CASSLQTGSMVGNEQFF.

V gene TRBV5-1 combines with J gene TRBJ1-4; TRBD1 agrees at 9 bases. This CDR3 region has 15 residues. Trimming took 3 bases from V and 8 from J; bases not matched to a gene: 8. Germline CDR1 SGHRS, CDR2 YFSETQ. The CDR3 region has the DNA TGCGCCAGCAGCTCTGGCGGGACAGGGAAGGAAAAACTGTTTTTT. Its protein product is CASSSGGTGKEKLFF.